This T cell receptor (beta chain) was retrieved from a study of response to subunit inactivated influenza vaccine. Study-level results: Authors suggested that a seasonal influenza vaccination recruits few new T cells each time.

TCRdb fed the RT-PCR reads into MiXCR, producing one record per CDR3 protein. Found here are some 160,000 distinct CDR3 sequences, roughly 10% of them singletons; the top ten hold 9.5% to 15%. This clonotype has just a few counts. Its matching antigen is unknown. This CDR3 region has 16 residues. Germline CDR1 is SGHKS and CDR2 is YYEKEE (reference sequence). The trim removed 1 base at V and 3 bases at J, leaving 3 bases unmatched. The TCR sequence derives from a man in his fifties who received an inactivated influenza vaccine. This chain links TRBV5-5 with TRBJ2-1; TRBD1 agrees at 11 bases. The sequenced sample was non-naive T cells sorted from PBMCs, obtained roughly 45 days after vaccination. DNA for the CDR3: TGTGCCAGCAGCTTGCCTGGGACAGGGGGCTACAATGAGCAGTTCTTC. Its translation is CASSLPGTGGYNEQFF.